These T cell receptor beta chains were read from a single sample in a study of cytomegalovirus exposure and HLA in healthy donors. Generated by immunoSEQ multiplex PCR, the TCRdb table keeps only in-frame clones and is missing some. The data show about 230,000 clones, with about 88% seen just once and around 0.22% held by the top ten. The specimen was PBMCs. All receptors come from a girl aged 2 to 9 in good health and CMV-seronegative. The CDR3 runs from the conserved cysteine through the conserved F or W. The D gene is left open where the match is weak. Some rows mark clone size as missing; the rest say once, few, many or name a class of expanded clone.

V: TRBV4-1; D: TRBD2; size: -; J: TRBJ2-1; CDR3: CASSQEGWGLAYNEQFF; DNA: TGCGCCAGCAGCCAAGAAGGGTGGGGACTAGCCTACAATGAGCAGTTCTTC
V: TRBV4-1; D: TRBD2; size: -; J: TRBJ2-5; CDR3: CASSPRGGAGGPGQYF; DNA: TGCGCCAGCAGCCCCCGAGGGGGAGCGGGAGGACCGGGACAGTACTTC
V: TRBV7-9; D: TRBD1; size: -; J: TRBJ1-2; CDR3: CASSLTGPNYGYTF; DNA: TGTGCCAGCAGCCTGACAGGGCCCAACTATGGCTACACCTTC
V: TRBV5-1; D: -; size: -; J: TRBJ1-6; CDR3: CASSLMESSYNSPLHF; DNA: TGCGCCAGCAGCTTGATGGAGAGCTCCTATAATTCACCCCTCCACTTT
V: TRBV6-1; D: TRBD2; size: -; J: TRBJ2-1; CDR3: CATDDSGGYNEQFF; DNA: TGTGCCACCGACGACAGCGGGGGCTACAATGAGCAGTTCTTC
V: TRBV5-1; D: TRBD1; size: few; J: TRBJ2-7; CDR3: CASSLETGLMGEQYF; DNA: TGCGCCAGCAGCTTGGAGACAGGGTTGATGGGTGAGCAGTACTTC
V: TRBV6-5; D: TRBD1; size: -; J: TRBJ2-7; CDR3: CASHTTGKSYEQYF; DNA: TGTGCCAGTCACACGACAGGGAAGTCCTACGAGCAGTACTTC
V: TRBV7-9; D: TRBD2; size: -; J: TRBJ2-3; CDR3: CASSPTSGGTDTQYF; DNA: TGTGCCAGCAGCCCTACTAGCGGGGGCACAGATACGCAGTATTTT
V: TRBV7-9; D: -; size: -; J: TRBJ1-1; CDR3: CASSLGGRKENTEAFF; DNA: TGTGCCAGCAGCTTGGGGGGGAGGAAGGAGAACACTGAAGCTTTCTTT
V: TRBV30; D: -; size: -; J: TRBJ1-1; CDR3: CAWSEGGGGTEAFF; DNA: TGTGCCTGGAGTGAAGGTGGGGGAGGTACTGAAGCTTTCTTT
V: TRBV7-6; D: -; size: -; J: TRBJ1-6; CDR3: CASSLGRGRNNSPLHF; DNA: TGTGCCAGCAGCTTAGGCAGGGGACGGAATAATTCACCCCTCCACTTT
V: TRBV5-4; D: TRBD2; size: -; J: TRBJ2-7; CDR3: CASSLRGGGYDEQYF; DNA: TGTGCCAGCAGCTTGAGGGGCGGGGGTTACGACGAGCAGTACTTC
V: TRBV5-6; D: TRBD2; size: -; J: TRBJ2-7; CDR3: CASSLGGGLYEQYF; DNA: TGTGCCAGCAGTCTGGGCGGGGGTCTGTACGAGCAGTACTTC
V: TRBV6-5; D: TRBD1; size: -; J: TRBJ1-1; CDR3: CASSYPTGQGNTEAFF; DNA: TGTGCCAGCAGTTACCCTACGGGACAGGGTAACACTGAAGCTTTCTTT
V: TRBV11-2; D: TRBD2; size: -; J: TRBJ2-1; CDR3: CASSLRAGGSYNEQFF; DNA: TGTGCCAGCAGCTTAAGGGCGGGAGGCTCCTACAATGAGCAGTTCTTC
V: TRBV5-4; D: TRBD2; size: -; J: TRBJ2-7; CDR3: CASSSAGGYEQYF; DNA: TGTGCCAGCAGCTCGGCGGGGGGGTACGAGCAGTACTTC
V: TRBV27; D: -; size: -; J: TRBJ2-1; CDR3: CASSSPIPTLEQFF; DNA: TGTGCCAGCAGTTCCCCAATCCCGACACTTGAGCAGTTCTTC
V: TRBV5-1; D: TRBD1; size: -; J: TRBJ1-2; CDR3: CASSPGQGYYGYTF; DNA: TGCGCCAGCAGCCCGGGACAGGGGTACTATGGCTACACCTTC
V: TRBV6-1; D: -; size: -; J: TRBJ1-2; CDR3: CASSLDRYYGYTF; DNA: TGTGCCAGCAGCCTAGACAGGTACTATGGCTACACCTTC
V: TRBV21-1; D: -; size: -; J: TRBJ2-1; CDR3: CASSLEDRVSYNEQFF; DNA: TGTGCCAGCAGCCTAGAGGACAGGGTCTCCTACAATGAGCAGTTCTTC
V: TRBV11-1; D: TRBD2; size: once; J: TRBJ2-3; CDR3: CASSQRRGDTQYF; DNA: TGTGCCAGCAGCCAGCGGCGGGGGGATACGCAGTATTTT
V: TRBV18; D: TRBD1; size: once; J: TRBJ1-1; CDR3: CASSLQGGGDTEAFF; DNA: TGTGCCAGCTCACTACAAGGGGGCGGGGACACTGAAGCTTTCTTT